Each of the 21 T cell receptor beta chains below was sequenced from the same sample in a study of radiation and T cells in renal cell carcinoma. Time point given: blood 4 weeks post-SBRT, at nephrectomy. The treatment is: 15 Gy SBRT to primary tumor, nephrectomy 4 weeks later. The repertoire was sequenced with immunoSEQ multiplex PCR; TCRdb's copy has only in-frame clones and lacks some. The sample lists about 64,000 clones; about three quarters were seen once. Sequences were derived from blood, sampled from a patient whose treatment included radiotherapy and nephrectomy. These receptors were collected from a man in his 60s with renal cell carcinoma.

The V call is TRBV4-3, the J call TRBJ2-3; D ambiguous. CDR3 length: 14 residues. Trimming shortened V by 0 bases and J by 0 bases, and 4 bases separated the two germline ends. In germline, CDR1 is LGHNA, CDR2 YSLEER. CDR3 sequence (DNA): TGCGCCAGCAGCCAAGATCCCAGCACAGATACGCAGTATTTT. Amino acid sequence: CASSQDPSTDTQYF.

The table lists this clone with a few counts. The chain joins TRBV2 to TRBJ1-2; 10 bases map to TRBD1. The CDR3 loop spans 15 amino acids. V trimming: 2 bases; J trimming: 4 bases; junction bases outside the gene matches: 4. Germline V gives CDR1 SNHLY, CDR2 FYNNEI. CDR3 nucleotide sequence: TGTGCCAGCAGTGAACCGGGACAGGGGTTCTATGGCTACACCTTC. Its translation is CASSEPGQGFYGYTF.

The chain carries TRBV6-6 and TRBJ2-1, with 9 bases that match TRBD2. Unmatched junction bases numbered 15, after V lost 9 bases and J lost 9 bases. The CDR3 spans 15 residues. Germline lookup yields CDR1 MNHNY and CDR2 SVGAGI (reference sequence). The CDR3 bases are TGTGCCAGTAACTTAGGAGTAGCGGGAGTTGTTGAGCAGTTCTTC. Its translation: CASNLGVAGVVEQFF.

This clone was observed a handful of times. The CDR3 DNA is TGTGCCAGCAGTAACCGGGACAGCCACGTC. Translated: CASSNRDSHV. The chain uses TRBV2 and TRBJ2-7; 7 bases match TRBD1. From germline, CDR1 is SNHLY and CDR2 FYNNEI. This CDR3 comprises 10 residues.

The V call is TRBV9, the J call TRBJ2-5, with D perhaps TRBD1 (5 bases). Germline V CDR1 and CDR2: SGDLS, YYNGEE. The CDR3 length is 15 residues. Trimming removed 3 bases at V and 3 bases at J, with 15 bases between. CDR3 residues: CASSDPSGKEETQYF. DNA of the CDR3: TGTGCCAGCAGCGATCCTTCAGGGAAGGAAGAGACCCAGTACTTC.

V usage is TRBV18 and J usage is TRBJ2-7; unclear D gene. From germline, CDR1 is KGHSH and CDR2 LQKENI. V was cut by 2 bases and J by 2 bases, with 10 bases left in between. The CDR3 loop spans 14 amino acids. The CDR3 DNA is TGTGCCAGCTCACCAGTTTTTTCGGCCTACGAGCAGTACTTC. Its protein product is CASSPVFSAYEQYF.

The chain combines TRBV7-9 with TRBJ1-5; a weak D match, TRBD1 (6 bases). V shed 5 bases and J shed 6 bases, with 8 bases lying between them. CDR1 and CDR2 (germline): SEHNR, FQNEAQ (reference sequence). This CDR3 comprises 12 residues. DNA of the CDR3: TGTGCCAGCAGCGTGGACAGTCAGCCCCAGCATTTT. Its protein is CASSVDSQPQHF.

The rearrangement joins TRBV20-1 to TRBJ2-7, with 7 positions matching TRBD1. Germline assignment: CDR1 DFQATT and CDR2 SNEGSKA (reference sequence). This CDR3 has 11 amino acids. V trimming: 5 bases; J trimming: 4 bases; junction bases outside the gene matches: 2. Here the CDR3 reads CSASQGYEQYF. In nucleotides, the CDR3 is TGCAGTGCTTCACAGGGGTACGAGCAGTACTTC.

The CDR3 reads CASSLSGAGAYEQYF. CDR3 coding DNA: TGTGCCAGCAGCTTGAGTGGGGCGGGGGCCTACGAGCAGTACTTC. The chain couples TRBV5-6 to TRBJ2-7; TRBD2 matches at 7 bases. Germline CDR1 and CDR2: SGHDT and YYEEEE. J gave up 2 bases and V 1 base, and 6 bases lay outside the gene matches. The CDR3 covers 15 residues.

Written as DNA, the CDR3 is TGTGCCTGGAGTGTACAGGGGCTAAACACCATATATTTT. Translating it yields CAWSVQGLNTIYF. The chain has TRBV30 and TRBJ1-3; TRBD1 aligns across 7 bases. This CDR3 has 13 residues. The germline gives CDR1 GTSNPN, CDR2 SVGIG (reference sequence). V was pared by 0 bases and J by 6 bases, with 2 bases of the junction left unmatched.

CDR3 sequence: CASSEAQRLLNEQFF. CDR3 nucleotides: TGTGCCAGCAGTGAAGCGCAGCGGCTGCTAAATGAGCAGTTCTTC. The chain links TRBV6-1 to TRBJ2-1; TRBD2 is a possible D gene (5 bases). V was clipped by 0 bases and J by 7 bases, with 13 bases between them. Germline assignment: CDR1 MNHNS and CDR2 SASEGT. This CDR3 is 15 amino acids long.

This chain links TRBV2 with TRBJ2-7, with 9 bases identical to TRBD1. The ends lost 6 bases at V and 6 bases at J; junction bases unmatched: 6. Germline CDR1 reads SNHLY; CDR2 reads FYNNEI. The CDR3 has 13 amino acids. The CDR3 DNA follows: TGTGCCAGCAGGCGGGACAGGGCTACCGAGCAGTACTTC. Its protein is CASRRDRATEQYF.

The V call is TRBV19, the J call TRBJ1-5; D might be TRBD1 (5 bases). This CDR3 is 16 amino acids long. CDR1 and CDR2 from the germline V gene are LNHDA and SQIVND (reference sequence). Trimming removed 7 bases from V and 2 bases from J, with 18 bases in between. The CDR3 region is CASTQEAGQGNQPQHF. CDR3 DNA: TGTGCCAGTACCCAGGAAGCAGGACAAGGCAATCAGCCCCAGCATTTT.

This clone has a handful of counts. The chain is built from TRBV28 and TRBJ1-2; no clear D gene. Germline V gene data show CDR1 as MDHEN and CDR2 as SYDVKM. CDR3 size: 11 residues. Trimming shortened V by 10 bases and J by 1 base, and 7 bases separated the two germline ends. CDR3 nucleotide sequence: TGTGCCACCCATAGTAACTATGGCTACACCTTC. This encodes CATHSNYGYTF.

V usage is TRBV10-2 and J usage is TRBJ2-7, with 7 bases aligning to TRBD2. CDR1 is WSHSY and CDR2 is SAAADI in the germline V gene. The CDR3 is 14 residues long. J lost 3 bases, V lost 6 bases, and 8 bases had no gene match. CDR3 sequence: CASSEGLLDYEQYV. In nucleotides, the CDR3 is TGCGCCAGCAGCGAGGGACTACTCGACTACGAGCAGTACGTC.

This clone was detected only a few times. V is TRBV5-1 and J is TRBJ2-3, with a weak D call TRBD1 (6 bases). Germline V gene lookup returns CDR1 SGHRS and CDR2 YFSETQ. The V and J ends lost 3 bases and 1 base respectively, with 21 bases between them. The CDR3 is 18 amino acids. CDR3 sequence: CASSSLLQGRIGTDTQYF. The CDR3, as DNA: TGCGCCAGCAGCTCCCTACTACAGGGAAGAATAGGCACAGATACGCAGTATTTT.

This clone was detected only once. This chain joins TRBV7-3 and TRBJ2-7; 8 nucleotides line up with TRBD1. The CDR3 sequence is 12 residues long. The germline V gene has CDR1 SGHTA and CDR2 FQGTGA. V was clipped by 5 bases and J by 6 bases; unmatched bases: 3. In nucleotides, the CDR3 is TGTGCCAGCAGCGTGACAGGGGTCGAGCAGTACGTC. Residues: CASSVTGVEQYV.

The V and J genes are TRBV30 and TRBJ2-7; D uncertain. This CDR3 has 13 residues. In germline, CDR1 is GTSNPN, CDR2 SVGIG (reference sequence). Trimming shortened V by 2 bases and J by 5 bases, and 13 bases separated the two germline ends. CDR3 residues: CAWSTTWANEQYV. The CDR3 DNA reads TGTGCCTGGAGTACCACATGGGCCAACGAGCAGTACGTC.

The chain is built from TRBV5-6 and TRBJ2-7, with 7 nucleotides matching TRBD1. With V trimmed by 1 base and J by 3 bases, 7 bases remained unmatched. The germline V gene encodes CDR1 SGHDT and CDR2 YYEEEE. This CDR3 comprises 15 residues. CDR3: CASSLRTGVFYEQYF. The CDR3 bases are TGTGCCAGCAGCTTGCGTACAGGGGTTTTCTACGAGCAGTACTTC.

V usage is TRBV19 and J usage is TRBJ2-1; TRBD2 matches 14 bases. With 3 bases clipped from V and 6 bases from J, the junction kept 4 bases outside the gene matches. The germline V gene has CDR1 LNHDA and CDR2 SQIVND (reference sequence). The CDR3 sequence is 16 residues long. In nucleotides, the CDR3 is TGTGCCAGTAGTATCCCCGGACTAGCGGGAGGCAATGAGCAGTTCTTC. This translates into CASSIPGLAGGNEQFF. The full variable domain, rest sourced from reference TRBV19 and TRBJ2-1, is DGGITQSPKYLFRKEGQNVTLSCEQNLNHDAMYWYRQDPGQGLRLIYYSQIVNDFQKGDIAEGYSVSREKKESFPLTVTSAQKNPTAFYLCASSIPGLAGGNEQFFGPGTRLTVL.

This chain uses TRBV27 with TRBJ2-1; D gene unclear. Trimming took 3 bases from V and 3 from J, leaving 6 bases between them. CDR1 is MNHEY and CDR2 is SMNVEV in the germline V gene (reference sequence). CDR3 length: 13 amino acids. The CDR3 loop reads CASSFSGYNEQFF. Here the CDR3 DNA reads TGTGCCAGCAGTTTCTCCGGCTACAATGAGCAGTTCTTC.